This T cell receptor beta chain was recorded in a study of blood T cell repertoires in COVID-19. About the study: Some COVID-19 samples were acute and others convalescent; all came from the United States, Italy and Spain. The analysed material was cDNA or gDNA that came from T cells, B-cell-depleted T cells, or PBMCs.

In terms of age and location, participants ranged from roughly 18 to 90 years and lived in about 25 US areas. Participant-reported clinical history was the basis for cohort assignment. TCRdb keeps only in-frame clones here, not all; method: immunoSEQ multiplex PCR. The repertoire holds 150,000 to 200,000 clones, with approximately 84% as singletons. Trimming left V 0 bases short and J 0 bases short, with 13 bases between. The CDR3 runs to 17 residues. CDR1 and CDR2 (germline): SGHTA, FQGTGA. This clonotype was obtained from a middle-aged man who had recovered from COVID-19. The sample comprised PBMCs or T cells enriched from blood (not recorded which). The rearrangement joins TRBV7-3 to TRBJ2-3; tentatively, D is TRBD2 (6 bases). The CDR3 nucleotides are TGTGCCAGCAGCTTAACGGGTGGGGCGGGGAGCACAGATACGCAGTATTTT. This gives the protein CASSLTGGAGSTDTQYF.